This paragraph covers one T cell receptor beta chain sequence. The sample belongs to a study of blood T cell repertoires in COVID-19. The method was immunoSEQ multiplex PCR; TCRdb's version includes in-frame clones alone and lacks a portion of them. The sample lists fewer than 50,000 clones, around 80% seen once, with roughly 19% in the top ten. The sequencing sample was made of peripheral blood. This receptor was identified in a man aged 70 or older with acute or convalescent COVID-19.

The CDR3 sequence: CASSLDSLYNSPLHF. In DNA, the CDR3 is TGTGCCAGCAGCTTGGATAGTTTATATAATTCACCCCTCCACTTT. The gene calls are TRBV5-4 and TRBJ1-6; D not resolved. With 0 bases removed from V and 4 bases from J, the gap between germline ends came to 8 bases. The CDR3 has 15 residues. Germline CDR1 is SGHNT and CDR2 is YYREEE (reference sequence).